Listed here are 2 T cell receptor beta chains from one sample, sequenced in a study of cytomegalovirus exposure and HLA in healthy donors. The PCR had 60 Vbeta and 13 Jbeta primers. Sequencing was performed with immunoSEQ multiplex PCR; in TCRdb, only in-frame clones are kept and a portion is missing. This table holds about 31,000 clones, around two fifths found once. The sequenced material came from PBMCs. The receptors originated from a woman aged 50 to 60 in good health and CMV-seronegative.

This clone was found a few times. At one boundary the junction diverges from the germline segment, which might be a read error. V and J are TRBV2 and TRBJ1-1, with TRBD1 matching over 7 bases. The germline V gene encodes CDR1 SNHLY and CDR2 FYNNEI. This CDR3 contains 12 residues. The chain's CDR3 is CACRGTASEAFF. Written as DNA, the CDR3 is TGTGCCTGCAGGGGGACAGCCAGCGAAGCTTTCTTT. The whole variable domain, filled in from reference TRBV2 and TRBJ1-1, reads EPEVTQTPSHQVTQMGQEVILRCVPISNHLYFYWYRQILGQKVEFLVSFYNNEISEKSEIFDDQFSVERPDGSNFTLKIRSTKLEDSAMYFCACRGTASEAFFGQGTRLTVV.

This clone was recorded only once. The chain combines TRBV11-1 with TRBJ1-2, with 7 bases that match TRBD1. V was clipped by 5 bases and J by 4 bases; unmatched bases: 7. The CDR3 runs 14 residues. Germline V lookup: CDR1 SGHAT, CDR2 FQDESV (reference sequence). The chain's CDR3 is CASSPTGVSYGYTF. CDR3 coding DNA: TGTGCCAGCAGCCCCACAGGGGTGAGCTATGGCTACACCTTC.